The rows below give T cell receptor beta chains drawn from one sample of a study of cytomegalovirus exposure and HLA in healthy donors. Clones were read by immunoSEQ multiplex PCR, and TCRdb kept only the in-frame ones, dropping some. The data show 75,000 to 90,000 clones, around 85% seen once. The source material was PBMCs. All receptors derive from a man aged 35 to 55 in good health and CMV-seropositive. Each CDR3 is given with its conserved first and last residue. The D gene is left open where the match is weak. Where a row states a size, it is once, few, many or the class of an expanded clone; other rows omit it.

TRBV7-9,NA,TRBJ1-1,NA,TGTGCCAGCAGCTTAGAGGCGGTGAACACTGAAGCTTTCTTT,CASSLEAVNTEAFF
TRBV5-8,NA,TRBJ2-1,NA,TGTGCCAGCAGCGCGTGGTGGGGGGAGAGCTCCTACAATGAGCAGTTCTTC,CASSAWWGESSYNEQFF
TRBV9,NA,TRBJ2-3,NA,TGTGCCAGCAGCGTAGATATAGGAACTACCACAGATACGCAGTATTTT,CASSVDIGTTTDTQYF
TRBV18,NA,TRBJ1-1,TRBD1,TGTGCCAGCTCACCACGGGACAGTTTCAGCACTGAAGCTTTCTTT,CASSPRDSFSTEAFF
TRBV2,NA,TRBJ1-5,NA,TGTGCCAGCAGTAGGGCAGGGGTAGATAGCAATCAGCCCCAGCATTTT,CASSRAGVDSNQPQHF
TRBV28,once,TRBJ1-4,TRBD1,TGTGCCAGCAGAAGACAGGGGTCCTTTAATGAAAAACTGTTTTTT,CASRRQGSFNEKLFF
TRBV6-5,NA,TRBJ2-7,NA,TGTGCCAGCAGGGATAGACAGGCCTACGAGCAGTACTTC,CASRDRQAYEQYF
TRBV6-1,NA,TRBJ1-2,TRBD1,TGTGCCAGTTTAATAGACAGGGTGTCAGGTGGCTACACCTTC,CASLIDRVSGGYTF
TRBV15,NA,TRBJ1-5,NA,TGTGCCACCAGGGCGGGGGCATATAGCAATCAGCCCCAGCATTTT,CATRAGAYSNQPQHF
TRBV4-1,NA,TRBJ2-7,TRBD2,TGCGCCAGCAGCCAAGACGCGGAGCTAGCGGCCTACGAGCAGTACTTC,CASSQDAELAAYEQYF
TRBV5-4,NA,TRBJ2-1,NA,TGTGCCAGCTCGGCCGTCCACCTATTGAGCGATGAGCAGTTCTTC,CASSAVHLLSDEQFF
TRBV9,NA,TRBJ2-2,NA,TGTGCCAGCAGCCCGGCGGGAAACACCGGGGAGCTGTTTTTT,CASSPAGNTGELFF
TRBV6-5,few,TRBJ2-7,TRBD2,TGTGCCAGCACCGAGGAGCTAGCGGGGTCCGGGGAGCAGTACTTC,CASTEELAGSGEQYF
TRBV2,NA,TRBJ1-5,NA,TGTGCCAGCAGATCGCAGGCTATGGGCAATCAGCCCCAGCATTTT,CASRSQAMGNQPQHF
TRBV5-4,NA,TRBJ1-2,NA,TGTGCCAGCAGTCCGTTGGGGGGGCAAGGAGGCTACACCTTC,CASSPLGGQGGYTF
TRBV6-1,NA,TRBJ1-5,TRBD1,TGTGCCAGCAGTCGGGACAGGGACAATCAGCCCCAGCATTTT,CASSRDRDNQPQHF
TRBV7-8,NA,TRBJ1-4,TRBD1,TGTGCCAGCAGCTCGGTCAGGGGGGATGAAAAACTGTTTTTT,CASSSVRGDEKLFF
TRBV6-6,NA,TRBJ2-7,NA,TGTGCCAGCAGAGACACAGGGTCTAGTATCGAGCAGTACTTC,CASRDTGSSIEQYF
TRBV2,NA,TRBJ1-5,NA,TGTGCCACCGGGGACATGGGCAATCAGCCCCAGCATTTT,CATGDMGNQPQHF
TRBV2,NA,TRBJ1-5,TRBD1,TGTGCCAGCAGCTACAGGGGGGATCAGCCCCAGCATTTT,CASSYRGDQPQHF
TRBV6-1,NA,TRBJ1-2,TRBD1,TGTGCCAGCAGTGAGGTGGGGCAGGGGGCTTATGGCTACACCTTC,CASSEVGQGAYGYTF
TRBV5-4,few,TRBJ1-2,TRBD1,TGTGCCAGCAGCTTGGGGGGACAGGGAGTCGAAGCCCCCTACACCTTC,CASSLGGQGVEAPYTF
TRBV7-6,NA,TRBJ2-3,NA,TGTGCCAGCAGCCCGGGTTCTAACACAGATACGCAGTATTTT,CASSPGSNTDTQYF
TRBV2,few,TRBJ2-7,NA,TGTGCCAGCGGGCGGGGAACCTACGAGCAGTACTTC,CASGRGTYEQYF
TRBV19,NA,TRBJ2-2,NA,TGTGCCAGTAGTAAGGGACTCAACACCGGGGAGCTGTTTTTT,CASSKGLNTGELFF
TRBV19,NA,TRBJ2-7,TRBD2,TGTGCCAGTAGTATTGGACTAGCGACGTCCTACGAGCAGTACTTC,CASSIGLATSYEQYF
TRBV28,once,TRBJ1-2,TRBD1,TGTGCCAGCAGTTTCCCGGACAGGGGGGTGCGGGGCTACACCTTC,CASSFPDRGVRGYTF
TRBV6-1,NA,TRBJ2-2,NA,TGTGCCAGCAGACAGGCGAACACCGGGGAGCTGTTTTTT,CASRQANTGELFF
TRBV18,NA,TRBJ2-1,TRBD1,TGTGCCAGCTCACCAAGGGACAGGGTCTCCTACAATGAGCAGTTCTTC,CASSPRDRVSYNEQFF